This T cell receptor (beta chain) was profiled in a study of OX40 agonist ivuxolimab in advanced cancers. Using immunoSEQ multiplex PCR, the repertoire was profiled, and TCRdb retains in-frame clones only, with some absent. The table has about 100,000 clones, approximately 90% seen once; the top ten hold approximately 0.3%. V lost 5 bases to trimming and J lost 2 bases, with 17 bases between them. This CDR3 contains 15 residues. Germline V CDR1 and CDR2: SGHRS, YFSETQ. In this sample, this clone turned up once. The specimen comprised CD4+ or CD8+ T cells sorted from blood, sampled in a trial of the OX40 agonist ivuxolimab. The rearrangement joins TRBV5-1 to TRBJ2-7; perhaps TRBD1 as D (6 bases). The sequence was collected from an adult with an advanced solid tumor such as melanoma, head and neck, liver or kidney cancer. CDR3 sequence (DNA): TGCGCCAGCAGTAAAGACGGCGACAGGACCTACGAGCAGTACTTC. It is translated as CASSKDGDRTYEQYF.